Given below is one T cell receptor (beta chain) in context. In the original processing: Estimation of nucleated cell counts was performed using reference gene primer amplification. The method was immunoSEQ multiplex PCR; TCRdb's version includes in-frame clones alone and lacks a portion of them. The DNA gave D and trimming, while V, J and clone size come from that table. The repertoire holds 200,000 or so clones, with around nine tenths as singletons. Followed over time, Seattle patients had been enrolled while infection was active. This CDR3 comprises 13 residues. Germline lookup yields CDR1 GTSNPN and CDR2 SVGIG (reference sequence). With 2 bases removed from V and 0 bases from J, the gap between germline ends came to 5 bases. The data belong to a study of blood T cell repertoires in COVID-19. For the study at large: T cells, B-cell-depleted T cells, or PBMCs provided the cDNA or gDNA that served as material.

The gene calls are TRBV30 and TRBJ2-1; no clear D gene. The sequenced sample was peripheral blood. This TCR came from a man between 60 and 70 years old with COVID-19, enrolled during active disease. The CDR3 DNA follows: TGTGCCTGGAGTCCACTCTCCTACAATGAGCAGTTCTTC. Its translation is CAWSPLSYNEQFF.